Presented here are 26 T cell receptor beta chains from one specimen sequenced in a study of metastatic and nonmetastatic thyroid tumors. There were no patients who had received any treatment before thyroid surgery. TCRdb re-called the PCR reads with MiXCR. The sample lists roughly 75,000 clones, roughly an eighth occurring once. The sequencing sample was made of tumor tissue. The receptors come from a female donor with papillary thyroid cancer or a benign thyroid nodule (not recorded which). Some clones in this sample may be carry-over from other donors' samples.

This clone was counted once. Relative to the germline gene, one junction end is altered; a read error may explain this. The chain recombines TRBV11-1 with TRBJ2-7; D possibly corresponds to TRBD1 (6 bases). Germline assignment: CDR1 SGHAT and CDR2 FQDESV (reference sequence). CDR3 size: 16 residues. CDR3 coding DNA: TGTGCCAGCATCTTAGAAGCAGGGACATCCGCCTACGATCAGTACTTC. Encoded protein: CASILEAGTSAYDQYF.

This clone occurred many times. The chain combines TRBV11-3 with TRBJ2-7; no firm D call. CDR1 is SGHNT and CDR2 is YENEEA in the germline V gene. This CDR3 comprises 12 residues. V dropped 9 bases and J dropped 2 bases, with 11 bases sitting between them. The CDR3 nucleotides are TGTGCCAGTCAGCTAGAAACCTACGAGCAGTACTTC. Translation gives CASQLETYEQYF.

This clone was recorded many times. The chain has TRBV20-1 and TRBJ2-5; tentatively, D is TRBD2 (6 bases). The CDR3 has 12 residues. V lost 3 bases to trimming and J lost 5 bases, with 10 bases between them. Germline V gene lookup returns CDR1 DFQATT and CDR2 SNEGSKA (reference sequence). The CDR3 reads CSARPSAETQYF. In nucleotides, the CDR3 is TGCAGTGCTAGGCCTAGCGCGGAGACCCAGTACTTC.

This clone was seen many times. This chain links TRBV3-1 with TRBJ2-1, with no clear D. This CDR3 contains 16 residues. Looked up from germline, CDR1 is LGHDT and CDR2 is YNNKEL (reference sequence). Trimming stripped 0 bases from V and 6 bases from J, with 15 bases between. The CDR3 is CASSQEVGEEGNEQFF. CDR3 nucleotide sequence: TGTGCCAGCAGCCAAGAAGTTGGAGAGGAAGGCAATGAGCAGTTCTTC.

The table lists this clone with many counts. The chain combines TRBV9 with TRBJ2-7; TRBD2 agrees at 10 bases. Germline-derived CDR1 and CDR2 are SGDLS and YYNGEE. This CDR3 has 15 residues. The junction had 7 bases not matched to a gene; V was cut back by 4 bases and J by 3 bases. The CDR3 protein is CASSPPRTSGYEQYF. The CDR3 DNA follows: TGTGCCAGCAGCCCCCCGCGGACTAGCGGCTACGAGCAGTACTTC.

This clone has just a few counts. Given a much more abundant clone one base away, this may be a read error. This chain joins TRBV15 and TRBJ2-7; D is unresolved. The germline V gene has CDR1 LNHNV and CDR2 YYDKDF (reference sequence). This CDR3 has 12 amino acids. Here the CDR3 DNA reads TGTGACACCAGCAGAGAGTACGGCCATCAGTACTTC. As protein: CDTSREYGHQYF.

This rearrangement joins TRBV28 to TRBJ1-2; TRBD1 is a possible D gene (6 bases). Germline V lookup: CDR1 MDHEN, CDR2 SYDVKM. V was shortened by 7 bases and J by 1 base, with 19 bases between the two germline ends. This CDR3 has 16 amino acids. The CDR3 bases are TGTGCCAGCATCCGCCACACAGGGTTTTATAACTATGGCTACACCTTC. Its translation: CASIRHTGFYNYGYTF.

This clone has ten or more counts. The chain combines TRBV9 with TRBJ2-1, with a tentative D call TRBD1 (6 bases). Trimming cost V 4 bases and J 12 bases, with 14 bases left between them. The CDR3 is 12 amino acids. Germline V gene lookup returns CDR1 SGDLS and CDR2 YYNGEE. CDR3 sequence: CASSSHRDGQFF. In DNA, the CDR3 is TGTGCCAGCAGCTCACACAGGGACGGGCAGTTCTTC.

This clone was counted at least ten times. The chain recombines TRBV9 with TRBJ2-2; D gene unclear. The CDR3 sequence is 14 residues long. The V gene lost 4 bases and the J gene lost 6 bases, with 13 bases spanning the gap. The germline CDR1 and CDR2 sequences are SGDLS and YYNGEE. This CDR3 is CASSFQKGPGELFF. CDR3 DNA sequence: TGTGCCAGCAGCTTTCAAAAGGGTCCCGGGGAGCTGTTTTTT.

This clone came up many times. This chain joins TRBV12-3 or TRBV12-4 and TRBJ1-1; D remains ambiguous. Between the trimmed V and J ends, which lost 6 bases and 5 bases, there was a span of 13 bases. The CDR3 is made up of 13 amino acids. For the CDR3, the DNA is TGTGCCAGCAGCCCCGGGGTAAGGACTGAAGCTTTCTTT. This gives the protein CASSPGVRTEAFF.

The table lists this clone with many counts. Other nucleotide sequences from this sample produce the same CDR3. The V gene is TRBV12-3 or TRBV12-4, the J gene TRBJ1-5; the D is unclear. The CDR3 totals 15 residues. Trimming cost V 0 bases and J 2 bases, with 8 bases left between them. The CDR3 DNA follows: TGTGCCAGCAGTTTAGCCATTGGGGGCAATCAGCCCCAGCATTTT. It specifies CASSLAIGGNQPQHF.

In this sample, this clone turned up a few times. Because it lacks the conserved phenylalanine or tryptophan at the end, this CDR3 is likely a read error. The chain uses TRBV6-1 and TRBJ2-1; 7 bases map to TRBD2. V trimming: 1 base; J trimming: 4 bases; junction bases outside the gene matches: 1. Germline V gives CDR1 MNHNS, CDR2 SASEGT. This CDR3 is built from 14 residues. The CDR3 nucleotides read TGTGCCAGCAGTGAAGAGGGAGGGTACAATGAGCAGTTCTTA. This encodes CASSEEGGYNEQFL.

The chain is built from TRBV6-2 or TRBV6-3 and TRBJ2-3, with 10 nucleotides matching TRBD2. Germline V gives CDR1 MNHEY, CDR2 SVGEGT. The junction had 21 bases not matched to a gene; V was cut back by 11 bases and J by 4 bases. The CDR3 has 18 residues. The CDR3 spells CACTPVASGRSWPDTQYF. CDR3 DNA: TGTGCCTGCACCCCAGTGGCTAGCGGGAGAAGTTGGCCAGATACGCAGTATTTT.

This clone was recorded at least ten times. V and J are TRBV5-4 and TRBJ2-7, with D uncertain. The CDR3 covers 14 residues. V lost 4 bases, J lost 2 bases, and 13 bases lay in between. Germline CDR1 SGHNT, CDR2 YYREEE (reference sequence). The DNA for the CDR3 is TGTGCCAGCAGCATAGGCCCGCCAGCCTACGAGCAGTACTTC. Translating it yields CASSIGPPAYEQYF.

This clone was detected many times. The V gene is TRBV20-1, the J gene TRBJ2-5, with TRBD2 matching 7 bases. This CDR3 is built from 14 residues. Germline V gives CDR1 DFQATT, CDR2 SNEGSKA (reference sequence). J was trimmed by 5 bases and V by 4 bases; bases with no gene match: 10. The CDR3, as DNA: TGCAGTGCTAAGAGTGGGAGGGCCGGGGAGACCCAGTACTTC. Protein sequence: CSAKSGRAGETQYF.

This clone was seen repeatedly, ten times or more. CDR3 in DNA: TGTGCCAGCAGTCAACAGGAGAATTCACCCCTCCACTTT. Protein sequence: CASSQQENSPLHF. The rearrangement uses TRBV27 and TRBJ1-6, with D possibly being TRBD1 (5 bases). CDR3 length: 13 amino acids. Germline assignment: CDR1 MNHEY and CDR2 SMNVEV (reference sequence). Trimming stripped 5 bases from V and 7 bases from J, with 9 bases between.

This clone was seen many times. The gene calls are TRBV20-1 and TRBJ2-7, with 8 bases fitting TRBD1. This CDR3 spans 17 amino acids. Germline CDR1 DFQATT, CDR2 SNEGSKA (reference sequence). The trim removed 5 bases at V and 3 bases at J, leaving 18 bases unmatched. The CDR3: CSAQTSGTGYGNYEQYF. The CDR3 DNA reads TGCAGTGCTCAAACCTCCGGGACAGGATATGGAAACTACGAGCAGTACTTC.

In this sample, this clone turned up a few times. This may be a read error: a much more frequent sequence differs by one nucleotide. This chain uses TRBV27 with TRBJ1-1; D is unclear. Looked up from germline, CDR1 is MNHEY and CDR2 is SMNVEV (reference sequence). With 6 bases removed from V and 5 bases from J, the gap between germline ends came to 10 bases. The CDR3 sequence is 12 residues long. CDR3 protein: CASSHIGTEAFF. The CDR3 nucleotides are TGTGCCAGCAGCCACATCGGAACTGAAGCTTTCTTT.

The sample holds many counts of this clone. Other DNA sequences of this sample code for an identical CDR3. This chain joins TRBV6-5 and TRBJ2-1; D may be TRBD2 (5 bases). With 0 bases removed from V and 6 bases from J, the gap between germline ends came to 9 bases. The CDR3 runs 14 residues. CDR1 is MNHEY, CDR2 SVGAGI, per germline. CDR3 sequence: CASSYSVGSNEQFF. CDR3 DNA sequence: TGTGCCAGCAGTTACTCGGTAGGGAGCAATGAGCAGTTCTTC.

Of note for this clone: A much larger clone sits a single nucleotide away, making a read error possible. The chain's CDR3 is CATSSREGSGPAGNTIYF. The DNA for the CDR3 is TGTGCCACCAGCAGCCGGGAAGGGTCCGGGCCCGCGGGAAACACCATATATTTT. The chain uses TRBV15 and TRBJ1-3; D is unclear. The V end was cut by 3 bases, the J end by 4 bases, with 22 bases between. The CDR3 extends over 18 amino acids. The V gene's germline CDR1 is LNHNV and CDR2 YYDKDF (reference sequence).

The table lists this clone with many counts. CDR3 sequence: CSARLRDRGPDTQYF. For the CDR3, the DNA is TGCAGTGCTAGGCTCCGGGACAGGGGTCCAGATACGCAGTATTTT. The chain uses TRBV20-1 and TRBJ2-3; 10 bases match TRBD1. Germline lookup yields CDR1 DFQATT and CDR2 SNEGSKA (reference sequence). CDR3 length: 15 residues. Germline trimming cut 3 bases from V and 4 bases from J; bases unmatched to any gene: 7.

This clone has ten or more counts. This sequence joins TRBV30 and TRBJ2-2; 11 nucleotides agree with TRBD2. The CDR3 runs to 15 residues. The germline CDR1 and CDR2 sequences are GTSNPN and SVGIG (reference sequence). V lost 3 bases to trimming and J lost 7 bases; unmatched junction nucleotides: 7. DNA for the CDR3: TGTGCCTGGAGGGTAGCGGGAGGGAAAGGCGGGGAGCTGTTTTTT. Translation gives CAWRVAGGKGGELFF.

This clone turned up a few times. One end of the junction varies from germline; a read error may be responsible. This rearrangement joins TRBV28 to TRBJ2-2, with a weak D call TRBD1 (6 bases). This CDR3 has 16 residues. Germline V gene data show CDR1 as MDHEN and CDR2 as SYDVKM. The CDR3 sequence: CASSLGLGQNTGELSF. The CDR3, as DNA: TGTGCCAGCAGTTTAGGTCTTGGACAGAACACCGGGGAGCTGTCTTTT.

This clone was seen repeatedly, ten times or more. This chain connects TRBV9 to TRBJ1-2; no clear D gene. V gave up 3 bases and J gave up 2 bases, with 8 bases separating them. There are 13 residues in the CDR3. The germline V gene encodes CDR1 SGDLS and CDR2 YYNGEE. CDR3 loop: CASSARPNYGYTF. The DNA of the CDR3 is TGTGCCAGCAGCGCCAGGCCGAACTATGGCTACACCTTC. The whole variable domain, remainder taken from reference TRBV9 and TRBJ1-2, is DSGVTQTPKHLITATGQRVTLRCSPRSGDLSVYWYQQSLDQGLQFLIQYYNGEERAKGNILERFSAQQFPDLHSELNLSSLELGDSALYFCASSARPNYGYTFGSGTRLTVV.

For the CDR3, the DNA is TGCAGTGTTCGGGGCCAACCAAGGGGCGGTGAGCAGTTCTTC. This gives the protein CSVRGQPRGGEQFF. The rearrangement joins TRBV20-1 to TRBJ2-1; D is tentatively TRBD1 or TRBD2 (5 bases each). Trimming cost V 7 bases and J 9 bases, with 22 bases left between them. The CDR3 length is 14 residues. Germline CDR1 DFQATT, CDR2 SNEGSKA (reference sequence).

This clone turned up a few times. A much larger clone differs by one base, so this may be a read error. The sample holds other DNA sequences that translate to the same CDR3. The chain employs TRBV27 and TRBJ1-6, with D perhaps TRBD1 (6 bases). Trimming took off 6 bases at V and 7 bases at J, with 10 bases between the two ends. Germline V gene lookup returns CDR1 MNHEY and CDR2 SMNVEV (reference sequence). There are 13 residues in the CDR3. As DNA, the CDR3 is TGTGCCAGCAGCTTAGGGGGAAATTCACCCCTCCACTTT. Translating gives CASSLGGNSPLHF.